This T cell receptor beta chain comes out of a study of T cell clonality in common variable immunodeficiency. General observations from the study: Shared TCRbeta clones were fewer between CVID subjects than controls. Reportedly, TCR beta sequences from common variable immunodeficiency showed fewer deletions and N-nucleotide insertions. CVID subjects showed higher TCRbeta clonality than healthy controls.

Patients and controls were mostly of Caucasian heritage. Here immunoSEQ multiplex PCR was the method, and the copy in TCRdb shows in-frame clones only, minus some. This repertoire holds about 34,000 clones, and none appear only once. V lost 2 bases and J lost 9; bases outside the gene matches: 9. CDR3 size: 14 residues. The V gene's germline CDR1 is GTSNPN and CDR2 SVGIG (reference sequence). In its sample, this clone was seen many times. Its cognate antigen is unknown. The CDR3 end lies 3 residues beyond the end of the read and is filled in from the germline J gene. The sequenced sample consisted of peripheral blood mononuclear cells. The rearrangement joins TRBV30 to TRBJ1-5, with TRBD1 matching 8 bases. This clonotype was sampled from a person aged 18-69 years in good health. CDR3 DNA (partial): TGTGCCTGGAGTTCCGGACAGGGCGTTGTGCCC. Its translation: CAWSSGQGVVP. The CDR3 in its entirety is CAWSSGQGVVPQHF.